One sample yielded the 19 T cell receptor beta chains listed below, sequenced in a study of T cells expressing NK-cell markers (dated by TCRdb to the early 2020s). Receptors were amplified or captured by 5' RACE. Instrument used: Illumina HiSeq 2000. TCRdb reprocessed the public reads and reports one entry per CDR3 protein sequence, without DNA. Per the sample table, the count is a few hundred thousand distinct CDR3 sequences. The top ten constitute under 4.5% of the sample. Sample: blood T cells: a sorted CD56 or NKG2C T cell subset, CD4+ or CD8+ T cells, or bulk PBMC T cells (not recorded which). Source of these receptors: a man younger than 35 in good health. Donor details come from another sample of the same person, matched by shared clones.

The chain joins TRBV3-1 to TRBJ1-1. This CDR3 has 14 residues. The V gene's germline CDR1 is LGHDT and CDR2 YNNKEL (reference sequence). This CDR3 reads CASSQDLLGTEAFF.

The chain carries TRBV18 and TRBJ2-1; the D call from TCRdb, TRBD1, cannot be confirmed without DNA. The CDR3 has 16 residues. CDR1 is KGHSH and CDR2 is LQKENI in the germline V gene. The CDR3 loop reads CASSLPTGGIYNEQFF.

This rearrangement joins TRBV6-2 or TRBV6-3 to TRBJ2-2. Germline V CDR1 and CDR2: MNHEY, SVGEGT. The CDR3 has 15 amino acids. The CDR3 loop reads CASRKLSGNTGELFF.

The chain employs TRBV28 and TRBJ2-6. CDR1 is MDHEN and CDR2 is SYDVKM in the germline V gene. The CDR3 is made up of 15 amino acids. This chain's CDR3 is CASSFSISGANVLTF.

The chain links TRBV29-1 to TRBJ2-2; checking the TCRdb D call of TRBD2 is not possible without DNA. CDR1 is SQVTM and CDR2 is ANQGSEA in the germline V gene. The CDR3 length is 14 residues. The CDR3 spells CSVEGSRGTGELFF.

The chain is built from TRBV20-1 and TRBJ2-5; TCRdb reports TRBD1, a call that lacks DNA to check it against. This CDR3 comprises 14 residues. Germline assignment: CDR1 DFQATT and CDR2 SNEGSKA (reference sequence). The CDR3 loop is CSATYRNTQETQYF.

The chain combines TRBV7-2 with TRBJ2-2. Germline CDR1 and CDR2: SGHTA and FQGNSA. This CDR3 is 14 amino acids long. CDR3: CASRQSILAGELFF.

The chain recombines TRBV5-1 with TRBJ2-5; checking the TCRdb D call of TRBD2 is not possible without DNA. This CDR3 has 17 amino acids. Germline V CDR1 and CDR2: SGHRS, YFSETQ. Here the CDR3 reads CASSLESGALYQETQYF.

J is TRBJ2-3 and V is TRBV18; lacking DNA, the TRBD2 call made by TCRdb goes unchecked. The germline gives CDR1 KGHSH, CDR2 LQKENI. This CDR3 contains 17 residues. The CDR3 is CASSRGLTSGSTDTQYF. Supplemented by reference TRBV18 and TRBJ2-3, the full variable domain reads NAGVMQNPRHLVRRRGQEARLRCSPMKGHSHVYWYRQLPEEGLKFMVYLQKENIIDESGMPKERFSAEFPKEGPSILRIQQVVRGDSAAYFCASSRGLTSGSTDTQYFGPGTRLTVL.

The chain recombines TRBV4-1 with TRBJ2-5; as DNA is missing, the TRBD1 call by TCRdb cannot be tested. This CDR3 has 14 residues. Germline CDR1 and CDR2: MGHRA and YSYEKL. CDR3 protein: CASSRGHGMSTQYF.

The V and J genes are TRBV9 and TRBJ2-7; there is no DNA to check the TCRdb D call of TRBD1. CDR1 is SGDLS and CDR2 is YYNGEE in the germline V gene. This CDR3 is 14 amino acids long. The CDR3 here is CASSAGHSFYEQYF.

The CDR3 loop reads CATSRAQEGNSPLHF. The rearrangement uses TRBV15 and TRBJ1-6. Germline V gives CDR1 LNHNV, CDR2 YYDKDF (reference sequence). The CDR3 consists of 15 residues.

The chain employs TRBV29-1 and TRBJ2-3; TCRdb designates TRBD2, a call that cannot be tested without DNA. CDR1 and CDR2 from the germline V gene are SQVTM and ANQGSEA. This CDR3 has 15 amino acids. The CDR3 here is CSVSPGTSRSDTQYF.

The CDR3: CASSPTRQSGYTF. V is TRBV2 and J is TRBJ1-2; TCRdb's D call, TRBD1, is unchecked because there is no DNA. Germline CDR1 and CDR2: SNHLY and FYNNEI. This CDR3 has 13 amino acids.

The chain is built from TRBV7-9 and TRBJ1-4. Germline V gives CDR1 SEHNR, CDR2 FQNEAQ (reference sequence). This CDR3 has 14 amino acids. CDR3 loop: CASVSPRVNEKLFF.

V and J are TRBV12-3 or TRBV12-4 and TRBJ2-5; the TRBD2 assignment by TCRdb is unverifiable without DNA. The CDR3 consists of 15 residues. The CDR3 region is CASSYRDERQETQYF.

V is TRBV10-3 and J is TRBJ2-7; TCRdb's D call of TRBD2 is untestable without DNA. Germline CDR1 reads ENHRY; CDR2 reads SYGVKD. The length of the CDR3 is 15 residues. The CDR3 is CAISGSSGSFDEQYF.

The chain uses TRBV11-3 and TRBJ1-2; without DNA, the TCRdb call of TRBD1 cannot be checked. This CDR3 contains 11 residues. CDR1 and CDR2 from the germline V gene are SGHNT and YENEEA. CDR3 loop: CASNQGESCTF.

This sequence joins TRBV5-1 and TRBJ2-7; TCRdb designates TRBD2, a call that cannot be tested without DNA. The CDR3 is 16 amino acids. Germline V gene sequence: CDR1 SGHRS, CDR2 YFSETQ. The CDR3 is CASSTTQGLRNYEQYF.